The 9 T cell receptor beta chains presented below share a single source sample, sequenced in a study of blood T cells in healthy people across ages. A second roughly 7 to 12 cycle PCR used barcoded and J-beta primers. TCRdb reprocessed the 5' RACE reads with MiXCR, giving one entry per CDR3 protein. The data contain roughly 930,000 distinct CDR3 sequences, roughly 48% of them seen just once; the ten biggest clones take up roughly 13%. The specimen was blood. The receptors stem from a man aged 30 to 45 in good health.

The chain recombines TRBV29-1 with TRBJ2-3; 8 bases match TRBD2. CDR1 and CDR2 from the germline V gene are SQVTM and ANQGSEA. There are 15 residues in the CDR3. V trimming: 6 bases; J trimming: 4 bases; junction bases outside the gene matches: 12. CDR3 loop: CSVPLGAAGADTQYF. The CDR3 coding sequence is TGCAGCGTCCCCCTGGGTGCAGCGGGGGCAGATACGCAGTATTTT.

The CDR3: CASSFWTGNTEAFF. DNA of the CDR3: TGTGCCAGCAGTTTTTGGACAGGGAACACTGAAGCTTTCTTT. The chain links TRBV3-1 to TRBJ1-1, with TRBD1 matching over 7 bases. This CDR3 has 14 residues. Germline loops: CDR1 LGHDT, CDR2 YNNKEL (reference sequence). V was clipped by 6 bases and J by 1 base; unmatched bases: 5.

This clonotype was picked up a small number of times. The chain uses TRBV21-1 and TRBJ2-7; the D segment call TRBD2 is taken from the table without a DNA check. TRBV21-1 is an annotated pseudogene. The CDR3 loop spans 17 amino acids. The CDR3 reads CASSKEERTSGSYEQYF. The CDR3 DNA is TGTGCCAGCAGCAAAGAGGAGAGGACTAGCGGCTCCTACGAGCAGTACTTC.

J is TRBJ2-6 and V is TRBV7-2; no reliable D call. Trimming stripped 4 bases from V and 1 base from J, with 8 bases between. CDR1 is SGHTA, CDR2 FQGNSA, per germline. CDR3 length: 15 residues. CDR3 coding DNA: TGTGCCAGCAGCTACGCGAAGTCTGGGGCCAACGTCCTGACTTTC. Translating it yields CASSYAKSGANVLTF. The full variable domain, with the rest looked up from reference TRBV7-2 and TRBJ2-6, is GAGVSQSPSNKVTEKGKDVELRCDPISGHTALYWYRQSLGQGLEFLIYFQGNSAPDKSGLPSDRFSAERTGGSVSTLTIQRTQQEDSAVYLCASSYAKSGANVLTFGAGSRLTVL.

V gene TRBV20-1 combines with J gene TRBJ2-7; tentatively, D is TRBD2 (7 bases). The CDR3 runs to 11 residues. Germline lookup yields CDR1 DFQATT and CDR2 SNEGSKA (reference sequence). The CDR3 region is CAGGLRYEQYF. In DNA, the CDR3 is TGCGCCGGGGGGCTCCGCTACGAGCAGTACTTC.

This sequence joins TRBV20-1 and TRBJ1-4; the D gene is possibly TRBD1 (5 bases). The germline gives CDR1 DFQATT, CDR2 SNEGSKA (reference sequence). The CDR3 runs 13 residues. Trimming removed 2 bases at V and 8 bases at J, with 12 bases between. The CDR3 spells CSARQGSSEKLFF. CDR3 sequence (DNA): TGCAGTGCTAGACAGGGATCGAGCGAAAAACTGTTTTTT.

The V gene is TRBV12-3 or TRBV12-4, the J gene TRBJ1-6; D gene uncertain. V lost 5 bases and J lost 0, with 8 bases in between. This CDR3 has 15 residues. The CDR3 loop is CASSPASSYNSPLHF. CDR3 DNA: TGTGCCAGCAGTCCAGCCAGCTCCTATAATTCACCCCTCCACTTT.

The rearrangement uses TRBV6-6 and TRBJ2-7; D is ambiguous. Germline CDR1 and CDR2: MNHNY and SVGAGI (reference sequence). Trimming left V 5 bases short and J 1 base short, with 15 bases between. CDR3 length: 15 residues. CDR3 sequence: CASSLGPRASYEQYF. The CDR3 nucleotides are TGTGCCAGCAGTCTTGGCCCCCGCGCGTCCTACGAGCAGTACTTC.

This clonotype was detected once. The V and J genes are TRBV20-1 and TRBJ1-5; D may be TRBD1 (5 bases). Trimming took off 0 bases at V and 0 bases at J, with 6 bases between the two ends. The CDR3 spans 14 residues. Germline CDR1 and CDR2: DFQATT and SNEGSKA (reference sequence). The CDR3 is CSARETVSNQPQHF. CDR3 in DNA: TGCAGTGCTAGAGAGACAGTTAGCAATCAGCCCCAGCATTTT.